The rows below give T cell receptor beta chains drawn from one sample of a study of OX40 agonist ivuxolimab in advanced cancers. Sequenced by immunoSEQ multiplex PCR; TCRdb stores in-frame clones only, minus some. This table holds roughly 82,000 clones, more than 80% found once. This specimen consisted of CD4+ or CD8+ T cells sorted from blood, obtained in a trial of the OX40 agonist ivuxolimab. The receptors were sampled from an adult with an advanced solid tumor such as melanoma, head and neck, liver or kidney cancer. Each CDR3 is given with its conserved first and last residue. A D gene is named only where the DNA matches it firmly. Where a row states a size, it is once, few, many or the class of an expanded clone; other rows omit it.

once	TRBV19	NA	TRBJ2-5	CASSNRGQETQYF	TGTGCCAGTAGTAACCGAGGCCAAGAGACCCAGTACTTC
NA	TRBV6-5	TRBD2	TRBJ2-7	CASSYVARGAYEQYF	TGTGCCAGCAGTTACGTCGCACGGGGGGCCTACGAGCAGTACTTC
NA	TRBV19	TRBD2	TRBJ2-3	CASSPQPLAGGWTDTQYF	TGTGCCAGTAGTCCTCAACCTCTGGCGGGGGGATGGACAGATACGCAGTATTTT
NA	TRBV10-1	TRBD2	TRBJ2-7	CASTEGVVAGAYEQYF	TGCGCCAGCACAGAAGGTGTAGTAGCGGGGGCGTACGAGCAGTACTTC
NA	TRBV15	TRBD1	TRBJ2-5	CATSRDRGNQETQYF	TGTGCCACCAGCAGAGACAGGGGGAACCAAGAGACCCAGTACTTC
NA	TRBV6-5	NA	TRBJ1-6	CASSSHRTVASPLHF	TGTGCCAGCAGTTCCCATCGGACGGTCGCCTCACCCCTCCACTTT
NA	TRBV9	NA	TRBJ2-6	CASSVRGAGANVLTF	TGTGCCAGCAGCGTACGGGGCGCTGGGGCCAACGTCCTGACTTTC
NA	TRBV9	NA	TRBJ2-3	CASSFGTSTDTQYF	TGTGCCAGCTCCTTCGGGACTTCCACAGATACGCAGTATTTT
NA	TRBV28	TRBD2	TRBJ2-7	CASRLAGVGYEQYF	TGTGCCAGCAGGTTAGCGGGAGTCGGATACGAGCAGTACTTC
NA	TRBV1	NA	TRBJ2-1	CTSSQVLAGGLNEQFF	TGCACCAGCAGCCAAGTGCTAGCGGGGGGGCTGAATGAGCAGTTCTTC